Listed below are T cell receptor beta chains from one sample, sequenced in a study of T cell responses to AZD1222 COVID-19 vaccine. Sequenced by immunoSEQ multiplex PCR; TCRdb stores in-frame clones only, minus some. In the table there are under 140,000 clones, approximately 90% of which are singletons. The starting material was peripheral blood, obtained on day 0 of AZD1222 vaccination. Receptors were obtained from an adult in good health. CDR3s include the opening cysteine and the closing phenylalanine or tryptophan. Expanded clones are given a class, and other clones once, few, many or no size at all.

clone size: .; J gene: TRBJ2-1; V gene: TRBV4-2; CDR3 protein: CASSQGLEQFF
clone size: .; J gene: TRBJ2-7; V gene: TRBV7-8; CDR3 protein: CASSPIRGTGTYEQYF
clone size: .; J gene: TRBJ1-1; V gene: TRBV7-9; CDR3 protein: CASSSRMNTEAFF
clone size: .; J gene: TRBJ2-7; V gene: TRBV14; CDR3 protein: CASSQSKQYF
clone size: .; J gene: TRBJ1-2; V gene: TRBV6-5; CDR3 protein: CASRDERAYGYTF
clone size: .; J gene: TRBJ2-4; V gene: TRBV7-9; CDR3 protein: CASSPPGTSLAKNIQYF
clone size: once; J gene: TRBJ1-1; V gene: TRBV29-1; CDR3 protein: CSVVSRGPEEAFF
clone size: once; J gene: TRBJ1-2; V gene: TRBV6-5; CDR3 protein: CASSSAGGVRGYTF
clone size: medium-sized; J gene: TRBJ1-2; V gene: TRBV6-5; CDR3 protein: CASSYSPTGPYGYTF
clone size: .; J gene: TRBJ2-5; V gene: TRBV5-1; CDR3 protein: CASSLVNGAQETQYF
clone size: .; J gene: TRBJ2-3; V gene: TRBV24-1; CDR3 protein: CATGGDTDTQYF
clone size: .; J gene: TRBJ2-1; V gene: TRBV21-1; CDR3 protein: CASSNGTSDEGVVDGRFF
clone size: .; J gene: TRBJ1-2; V gene: TRBV15; CDR3 protein: CATSRDRADYGYTF
clone size: .; J gene: TRBJ2-2; V gene: TRBV19; CDR3 protein: CASSIGGGELFF
clone size: .; J gene: TRBJ2-3; V gene: TRBV20-1; CDR3 protein: CSAKFTDTQYF
clone size: .; J gene: TRBJ2-7; V gene: TRBV27; CDR3 protein: CASSLGTSYEQYF
clone size: .; J gene: TRBJ2-7; V gene: TRBV3-1/TRBV3-2; CDR3 protein: CASSQDILYEQYF
clone size: .; J gene: TRBJ1-6; V gene: TRBV6-4; CDR3 protein: CASSRQPGAFNSPLHF
clone size: .; J gene: TRBJ2-7; V gene: TRBV4-1; CDR3 protein: CASSQGGPGPYEQYF
clone size: few; J gene: TRBJ1-5; V gene: TRBV6-2/TRBV6-3; CDR3 protein: CASSPSGDGNQPQHF
clone size: once; J gene: TRBJ2-1; V gene: TRBV24-1; CDR3 protein: CATERGGYNEQFF
clone size: .; J gene: TRBJ1-1; V gene: TRBV27; CDR3 protein: CASRKLTANTEAFF